This TCR beta chain was identified in a study of early T cells in non-severe SARS-CoV-2 infection. This clonotype was observed at least ten times. This CDR3 is built from 13 residues. In germline, CDR1 is SQVTM, CDR2 ANQGSEA. The J segment lost 6 bases and the V segment lost 1 base, leaving 5 bases of the junction unmatched. TCRdb ran MiXCR on the 5' RACE reads and lists one entry per CDR3 protein. This table holds about 46,000 distinct CDR3 sequences, roughly 5.7% found once. This chain joins TRBV29-1 and TRBJ1-1, with 7 nucleotides matching TRBD1. This TCR derives from an adult who was a healthcare worker with PCR-confirmed SARS-CoV-2 infection or an uninfected control (not recorded which). Sequences were derived from whole blood, sampled at baseline. The CDR3 protein is CSVEGDRVAEAFF. CDR3 bases: TGCAGCGTTGAAGGTGACAGGGTTGCTGAAGCTTTCTTT.